A selection of T cell receptor beta chains follows, all from one sample in a study of T cell responses to AZD1222 COVID-19 vaccine. Profiling relied on immunoSEQ multiplex PCR, and the TCRdb table lists in-frame clones only, not all of them. The sample holds more than 95,000 clones, approximately 85% seen once. Sequenced here: peripheral blood, sampled 28 days after the second AZD1222 dose. These receptors came from an adult who received the AZD1222 COVID-19 vaccine. The CDR3 runs from the conserved cysteine through the conserved F or W. Each record gives: D gene, J gene, V gene, clone size, CDR3 protein, CDR3 DNA. A D gene is named only where the DNA matches it firmly. The size field is filled for only some rows; it gives once, few, many or a size class.

d_call: -; j_call: TRBJ1-5; v_call: TRBV2; clone_size: few; cdr3_aa: CASSDSDFNQPQHF; cdr3_nt: TGTGCCAGCAGTGATAGCGATTTCAATCAGCCCCAGCATTTT
d_call: -; j_call: TRBJ2-1; v_call: TRBV5-4; clone_size: -; cdr3_aa: CASSSSSYNEQFF; cdr3_nt: TGTGCCAGCAGCTCTAGCTCCTACAATGAGCAGTTCTTC
d_call: TRBD1; j_call: TRBJ1-1; v_call: TRBV5-1; clone_size: -; cdr3_aa: CASSSNGYETGDTEAFF; cdr3_nt: TGCGCCAGCAGCTCGAACGGTTATGAGACAGGGGACACTGAAGCTTTCTTT
d_call: -; j_call: TRBJ1-5; v_call: TRBV7-9; clone_size: few; cdr3_aa: CASSLENNQPQHF; cdr3_nt: TGTGCCAGCAGCTTGGAAAACAATCAGCCCCAGCATTTT
d_call: TRBD1; j_call: TRBJ2-5; v_call: TRBV18; clone_size: -; cdr3_aa: CASSPGQKNQETQYF; cdr3_nt: TGTGCCAGCTCACCGGGACAGAAAAACCAAGAGACCCAGTACTTC
d_call: -; j_call: TRBJ2-7; v_call: TRBV5-1; clone_size: -; cdr3_aa: CASSRGSTNEQYF; cdr3_nt: TGCGCCAGCAGCAGGGGCAGTACCAACGAGCAGTACTTC
d_call: -; j_call: TRBJ2-1; v_call: TRBV9; clone_size: -; cdr3_aa: CASSVGWSSYNEQFF; cdr3_nt: TGTGCCAGCAGCGTAGGCTGGAGCTCCTACAATGAGCAGTTCTTC
d_call: -; j_call: TRBJ2-5; v_call: TRBV2; clone_size: -; cdr3_aa: CASSPLEGETQYF; cdr3_nt: TGTGCCAGCAGTCCGCTGGAGGGCGAGACCCAGTACTTC
d_call: TRBD2; j_call: TRBJ2-3; v_call: TRBV5-8; clone_size: -; cdr3_aa: CASTNGGLAGGTDTQYF; cdr3_nt: TGTGCCAGCACCAATGGGGGGCTAGCGGGGGGCACAGATACGCAGTATTTT
d_call: TRBD1; j_call: TRBJ1-2; v_call: TRBV9; clone_size: -; cdr3_aa: CASSPWDRGDLGYTF; cdr3_nt: TGTGCCAGCAGCCCATGGGACAGGGGAGATTTGGGCTACACCTTC
d_call: TRBD2; j_call: TRBJ2-5; v_call: TRBV12-3/TRBV12-4; clone_size: -; cdr3_aa: CATGRGPQETQYF; cdr3_nt: TGTGCCACCGGGAGGGGACCCCAAGAGACCCAGTACTTC
d_call: -; j_call: TRBJ1-2; v_call: TRBV5-4; clone_size: -; cdr3_aa: CASSFGVWRFNNGYTF; cdr3_nt: TGTGCCAGCAGCTTCGGTGTGTGGAGGTTTAATAATGGCTACACCTTC
d_call: -; j_call: TRBJ1-1; v_call: TRBV9; clone_size: -; cdr3_aa: CASSVEGAYTEAFF; cdr3_nt: TGTGCCAGCAGCGTAGAAGGGGCATACACTGAAGCTTTCTTT
d_call: TRBD2; j_call: TRBJ2-1; v_call: TRBV2; clone_size: -; cdr3_aa: CASAGGPRNEQFF; cdr3_nt: TGTGCCAGCGCGGGGGGGCCAAGGAATGAGCAGTTCTTC
d_call: -; j_call: TRBJ1-3; v_call: TRBV4-1; clone_size: -; cdr3_aa: CASSQEGTGNTIYF; cdr3_nt: TGCGCCAGCAGCCAAGAGGGAACTGGAAACACCATATATTTT
d_call: -; j_call: TRBJ2-1; v_call: TRBV9; clone_size: -; cdr3_aa: CASSPTVLSYNEQFF; cdr3_nt: TGTGCCAGCAGCCCGACAGTCCTCTCCTACAATGAGCAGTTCTTC
d_call: -; j_call: TRBJ2-2; v_call: TRBV5-4; clone_size: -; cdr3_aa: CASSLRGVDTGELFF; cdr3_nt: TGTGCCAGCAGCTTGAGAGGGGTGGACACCGGGGAGCTGTTTTTT
d_call: -; j_call: TRBJ1-3; v_call: TRBV5-1; clone_size: few; cdr3_aa: CASSWSDRNTIYF; cdr3_nt: TGCGCCAGCAGCTGGAGCGACAGAAACACCATATATTTT
d_call: -; j_call: TRBJ1-6; v_call: TRBV6-5; clone_size: -; cdr3_aa: CASSYSRFVNSPLHF; cdr3_nt: TGTGCCAGCAGTTACTCGAGGTTTGTGAATTCACCCCTCCACTTT
d_call: -; j_call: TRBJ2-2; v_call: TRBV5-1; clone_size: -; cdr3_aa: CASSSDRPSTGELFF; cdr3_nt: TGCGCCAGCAGTAGTGACAGGCCGTCGACCGGGGAGCTGTTTTTT
d_call: -; j_call: TRBJ2-7; v_call: TRBV25-1; clone_size: -; cdr3_aa: CASSWAGSYGQYF; cdr3_nt: TGTGCCAGCAGTTGGGCCGGGAGCTATGGGCAGTACTTC
d_call: -; j_call: TRBJ2-2; v_call: TRBV27; clone_size: -; cdr3_aa: CASRGRNTGELFF; cdr3_nt: TGTGCAAGTCGGGGCAGAAACACCGGGGAGCTGTTTTTT
d_call: -; j_call: TRBJ1-1; v_call: TRBV5-6; clone_size: -; cdr3_aa: CASSPLDRTWTEAFF; cdr3_nt: TGTGCCAGCAGCCCATTAGACCGGACCTGGACTGAAGCTTTCTTT
d_call: -; j_call: TRBJ2-4; v_call: TRBV24-1; clone_size: -; cdr3_aa: CATISGGGNIQYF; cdr3_nt: TGTGCCACTATATCAGGGGGGGGAAACATTCAGTACTTC
d_call: -; j_call: TRBJ2-7; v_call: TRBV3-1/TRBV3-2; clone_size: -; cdr3_aa: CASSQVSVQQYF; cdr3_nt: TGTGCCAGCAGCCAAGTTTCAGTCCAGCAGTACTTC
d_call: -; j_call: TRBJ2-1; v_call: TRBV7-9; clone_size: -; cdr3_aa: CASSPSHSQDEQFF; cdr3_nt: TGTGCCAGCAGCCCCTCTCACTCCCAAGATGAGCAGTTCTTC
d_call: -; j_call: TRBJ1-6; v_call: TRBV18; clone_size: -; cdr3_aa: CASSPPGLGVRSPLHF; cdr3_nt: TGTGCCAGCTCACCACCGGGTTTAGGAGTTCGGTCACCCCTCCACTTT
d_call: -; j_call: TRBJ1-5; v_call: TRBV19; clone_size: -; cdr3_aa: CASSRGGQPQHF; cdr3_nt: TGTGCCAGTAGTAGGGGAGGCCAGCCCCAGCATTTT
d_call: -; j_call: TRBJ1-1; v_call: TRBV6-5; clone_size: -; cdr3_aa: CASYSIRGNTEAFF; cdr3_nt: TGTGCCAGTTACTCTATCAGGGGCAACACTGAAGCTTTCTTT
d_call: TRBD1; j_call: TRBJ1-6; v_call: TRBV6-5; clone_size: once; cdr3_aa: CASSGTDDLLSPLHF; cdr3_nt: TGTGCCAGCAGCGGGACAGATGATCTTCTTTCACCCCTCCACTTT
d_call: -; j_call: TRBJ2-2; v_call: TRBV6-5; clone_size: -; cdr3_aa: CASRGGLNTGELFF; cdr3_nt: TGTGCCAGCCGGGGAGGACTGAACACCGGGGAGCTGTTTTTT
d_call: TRBD1; j_call: TRBJ2-7; v_call: TRBV9; clone_size: once; cdr3_aa: CASSASGDRANEQYF; cdr3_nt: TGTGCCAGCAGCGCAAGTGGGGACAGGGCAAACGAGCAGTACTTC
d_call: -; j_call: TRBJ2-1; v_call: TRBV7-2; clone_size: once; cdr3_aa: CASSNTGGSYNEQFF; cdr3_nt: TGTGCCAGCAGCAACACCGGGGGCTCCTACAATGAGCAGTTCTTC
d_call: -; j_call: TRBJ1-5; v_call: TRBV2; clone_size: -; cdr3_aa: CASSLGQNNQPQHF; cdr3_nt: TGTGCCAGCAGTCTAGGACAGAACAATCAGCCCCAGCATTTT
d_call: TRBD1; j_call: TRBJ1-1; v_call: TRBV3-1/TRBV3-2; clone_size: -; cdr3_aa: CASSSRGLWAFF; cdr3_nt: TGTGCCAGCAGCTCGAGGGGGCTGTGGGCTTTCTTT
d_call: -; j_call: TRBJ1-1; v_call: TRBV9; clone_size: -; cdr3_aa: CASSAGGPRRAFF; cdr3_nt: TGTGCCAGCAGCGCCGGGGGGCCGAGGAGGGCTTTCTTT
d_call: -; j_call: TRBJ1-1; v_call: TRBV5-1; clone_size: -; cdr3_aa: CASSFHFGTEAFF; cdr3_nt: TGCGCCAGCAGTTTCCACTTCGGCACTGAAGCTTTCTTT
d_call: -; j_call: TRBJ2-3; v_call: TRBV5-1; clone_size: -; cdr3_aa: CASSPLGGVTTDTQYF; cdr3_nt: TGCGCCAGCAGCCCCTTGGGAGGCGTAACCACAGATACGCAGTATTTT